The source of this TCR beta chain is a study of blood T cell repertoires in COVID-19. On the study more broadly: T cells, B-cell-depleted T cells, or PBMCs supplied cDNA or gDNA.

How the authors handled the data: Nucleated cell number was recorded as an estimate derived from reference gene primer amplification. Clones were read by immunoSEQ multiplex PCR, and TCRdb kept only the in-frame ones, dropping some. The V and J calls and clone size come from that table; D and trimming were worked out from the DNA. The sample lists around 500,000 clones, roughly nine tenths seen once, with around 7.9% in the top ten. V was pared by 6 bases and J by 5 bases, with 6 bases between. CDR1 and CDR2 from the germline V gene are MNHEY and SVGAGI. The CDR3 has 11 residues. The sequence derives from a woman between 55 and 75 years old who had recovered from COVID-19. Sample: PBMCs or T cells enriched from blood (not recorded which). This chain joins TRBV6-5 and TRBJ2-3, with unresolved D. The CDR3, as DNA: TGTGCCAGCAGCTCAGAAGATACGCAGTATTTT. Its protein product is CASSSEDTQYF.